What follows describes a single T cell receptor (beta chain). The target antigen is unknown. A much larger clone differs by one base, so this may be a read error. Looked up from germline, CDR1 is SGDLS and CDR2 is YYNGEE. The CDR3 totals 13 residues. The V end lost 0 bases, the J end lost 10 bases, and 12 bases lay between the germline ends. This entry belongs to a study of spatial heterogeneity in lung cancer. Turning to the study itself: Averaged across combinations, each unique TCR and UMI pairing appeared more than ten times in raw reads, which were uncorrected. Study-wide results and caveats: The appearance of ubiquitous expanded tumor TCRs in blood was greater at resection than follow-up.

As to time point: sample taken at primary tumor resection. Unsorted whole RNA of tumor, nontumor lung or frozen PBMC was sequenced. The donors, about 78 patients with untreated early-stage non-small cell lung cancer, provided the samples. A distinct unique molecular identifier was carried by each TCR cDNA molecule. In TCRdb, the 5' RACE reads were re-called with MiXCR into one record per CDR3 protein. This table has about 26,000 distinct CDR3 sequences, 13% appearing once. The chain combines TRBV9 with TRBJ2-3, with a tentative D call TRBD2 (6 bases). The material sequenced was PBMCs, taken at surgery. This clonotype originated in a female donor with early-stage non-small cell lung cancer. In nucleotides, the CDR3 is TGTGCCAGCAGCGTAGGCGGGGTTGATTCGCAGTATTTT. This translates into CASSVGGVDSQYF.